The present entry profiles one T cell receptor (beta chain) with its context. Its antigen remains unidentified. This record belongs to a study of T cell clonotyping in hematopoietic cell transplantation. The sample's time point: recipient sample about 28 days before transplant, after cytoreduction. Blood collection times were about day -28 and days 30, 100, 180 posttransplant. CDR1 is LGHNA and CDR2 is YSLEER in the germline V gene. V gave up 0 bases and J gave up 2 bases, with 16 bases separating them. The CDR3 spans 17 residues. Produced via immunoSEQ multiplex PCR; TCRdb's table is partial and in-frame only. The sample yields about 29,000 clones, more than 60% seen once. Points from the study as a whole: Without cell sorting, CD4 versus CD8 contributions remain unresolved. After transplant, recipient diversity fell while pathologically expanded clonotypes grew through day 180.

Sequencing was performed on peripheral blood mononuclear cells, taken before stem cell transplant. This clonotype was sampled from a woman in her 30s with chronic myeloid leukemia. Some clones in this sample may be carry-over from other donors' samples. The chain employs TRBV4-3 and TRBJ1-1; no firm D call. The DNA of the CDR3 is TGCGCCAGCAGCCAAGATGCTTATATATCGAGAAACACTGAAGCTTTCTTT. Its protein is CASSQDAYISRNTEAFF.